These 5 T cell receptor beta chains were sequenced from one sample in a study of glioma-infiltrating T cells. Amplification of TCR alpha and beta CDR3 regions from RNA used iRepertoire nested multiplex PCR. TCRdb reprocessed the multiplex PCR reads with MiXCR, giving one entry per CDR3 protein. This sample has about 1,800 distinct CDR3 sequences; around 28% occur once, and the top ten carry less than 40%. The specimen was glioma tissue, nonneoplastic brain tissue, or PBMCs (not recorded which). These receptors were collected from a human donor with low-grade glioma or glioblastoma, undergoing nonglioma brain surgery, or in good health (not recorded which).

This rearrangement joins TRBV5-1 to TRBJ1-5; TRBD1 might be the D (6 bases). The germline V gene encodes CDR1 SGHRS and CDR2 YFSETQ. V dropped 0 bases and J dropped 11 bases, with 18 bases sitting between them. The CDR3 runs 15 residues. CDR3 nucleotide sequence: TGCGCCAGCAGCTTGGATGGACAGCTGAAGGCGGCCCAGCATTTT. It translates to CASSLDGQLKAAQHF. The whole variable domain, filled in from reference TRBV5-1 and TRBJ1-5, reads KAGVTQTPRYLIKTRGQQVTLSCSPISGHRSVSWYQQTPGQGLQFLFEYFSETQRNKGNFPGRFSGRQFSNSRSEMNVSTLELGDSALYLCASSLDGQLKAAQHFGDGTRLSIL.

By proportion, this clonotype is large. V gene TRBV6-1 combines with J gene TRBJ2-5; no clear D. From germline, CDR1 is MNHNS and CDR2 SASEGT. There are 10 residues in the CDR3. V was pared by 6 bases and J by 4 bases, with 3 bases between. CDR3 sequence reads: CASRRETQYF. CDR3 DNA: TGTGCCAGCAGGCGAGAGACCCAGTACTTC.

The V gene is TRBV29-1, the J gene TRBJ2-7; TRBD1 matches 9 bases. The CDR3 is 14 residues long. CDR1 is SQVTM and CDR2 is ANQGSEA in the germline V gene. Trimming cost V 6 bases and J 2 bases; bases outside gene matches: 8. The CDR3 DNA sequence: TGCAGCGTGACCCGGGACAGGGCGCCCTACGAGCAGTACTTC. Amino acids: CSVTRDRAPYEQYF.

This clonotype is deemed medium-sized. The chain is built from TRBV20-1 and TRBJ1-2; D is ambiguous. The CDR3 consists of 13 residues. V was shortened by 6 bases and J by 4 bases, with 15 bases between the two germline ends. The germline V gene has CDR1 DFQATT and CDR2 SNEGSKA (reference sequence). CDR3 amino acids: CSASDGSVYGYTF. For the CDR3, the DNA is TGCAGTGCCTCGGACGGATCAGTCTATGGCTACACCTTC.

In its sample, this clonotype is medium-sized. The V and J genes are TRBV5-1 and TRBJ1-1, with D unclear. The germline gives CDR1 SGHRS, CDR2 YFSETQ. CDR3 length: 13 residues. V was shortened by 1 base and J by 1 base, with 5 bases between the two germline ends. CDR3 residues: CASSLTENTEAFF. Written as DNA, the CDR3 is TGCGCCAGCAGCTTGACGGAGAACACTGAAGCTTTCTTT.